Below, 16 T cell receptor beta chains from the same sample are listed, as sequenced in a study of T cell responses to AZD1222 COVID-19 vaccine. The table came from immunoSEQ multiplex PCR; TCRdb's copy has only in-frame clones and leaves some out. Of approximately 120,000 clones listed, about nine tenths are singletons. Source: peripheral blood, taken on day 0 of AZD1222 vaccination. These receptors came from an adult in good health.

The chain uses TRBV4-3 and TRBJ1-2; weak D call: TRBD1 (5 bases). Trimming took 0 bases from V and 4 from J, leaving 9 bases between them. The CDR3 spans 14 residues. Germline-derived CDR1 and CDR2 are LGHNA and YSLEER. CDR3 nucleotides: TGCGCCAGCAGCCAAGACAGGGCTGGCTATGGCTACACCTTC. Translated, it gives CASSQDRAGYGYTF.

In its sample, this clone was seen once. CDR3 nucleotide sequence: TGTGCCAGCAGCTTCTCCCAGGGTTTGGGCACTGAAGCTTTCTTT. Translating it yields CASSFSQGLGTEAFF. J is TRBJ1-1 and V is TRBV7-8, with TRBD1 as a possible D gene (5 bases). CDR3 length equals 15 residues. V was cut by 3 bases and J by 4 bases, with 15 bases left in between. Per germline, CDR1 SGHVS and CDR2 FQNEAQ.

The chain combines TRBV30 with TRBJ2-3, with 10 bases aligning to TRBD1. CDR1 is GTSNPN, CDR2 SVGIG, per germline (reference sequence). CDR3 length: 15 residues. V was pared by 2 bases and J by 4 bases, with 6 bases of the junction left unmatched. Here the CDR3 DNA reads TGTGCCTGGAGTTTGACAGGGGGCCCCGCAGATACGCAGTATTTT. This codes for CAWSLTGGPADTQYF.

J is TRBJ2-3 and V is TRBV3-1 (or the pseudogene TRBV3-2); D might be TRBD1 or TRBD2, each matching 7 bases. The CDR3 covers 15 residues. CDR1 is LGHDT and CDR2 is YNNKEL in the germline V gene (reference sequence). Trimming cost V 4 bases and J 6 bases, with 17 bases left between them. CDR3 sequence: CASSPGGGLSDTQYF. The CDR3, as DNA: TGTGCCAGCAGCCCAGGGGGGGGTCTGTCGGATACGCAGTATTTT.

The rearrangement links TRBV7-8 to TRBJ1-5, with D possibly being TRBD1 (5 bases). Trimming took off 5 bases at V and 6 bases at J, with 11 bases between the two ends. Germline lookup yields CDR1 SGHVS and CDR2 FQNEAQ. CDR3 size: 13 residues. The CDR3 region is CASSAGIAQPQHF. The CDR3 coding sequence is TGTGCCAGCAGCGCAGGGATCGCTCAGCCCCAGCATTTT. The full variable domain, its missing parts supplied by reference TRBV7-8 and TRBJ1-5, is GAGVSQSPRYKVAKRGQDVALRCDPISGHVSLFWYQQALGQGPEFLTYFQNEAQLDKSGLPSDRFFAERPEGSVSTLKIQRTQQEDSAVYLCASSAGIAQPQHFGDGTRLSIL.

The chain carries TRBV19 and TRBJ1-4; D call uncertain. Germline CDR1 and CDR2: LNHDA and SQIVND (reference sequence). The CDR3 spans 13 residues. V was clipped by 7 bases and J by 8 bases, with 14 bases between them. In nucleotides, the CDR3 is TGTGCCAGTAATAGGAAACAGAGGGAAAAACTGTTTTTT. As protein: CASNRKQREKLFF. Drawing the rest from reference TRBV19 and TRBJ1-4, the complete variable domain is DGGITQSPKYLFRKEGQNVTLSCEQNLNHDAMYWYRQDPGQGLRLIYYSQIVNDFQKGDIAEGYSVSREKKESFPLTVTSAQKNPTAFYLCASNRKQREKLFFGSGTQLSVL.

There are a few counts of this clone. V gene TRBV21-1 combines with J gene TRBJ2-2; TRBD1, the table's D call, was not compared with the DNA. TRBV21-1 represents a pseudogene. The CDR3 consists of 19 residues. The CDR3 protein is CASSKYVPAGGSNTGELFF. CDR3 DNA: TGTGCCAGCAGCAAATACGTCCCGGCTGGGGGCAGTAACACCGGGGAGCTGTTTTTT.

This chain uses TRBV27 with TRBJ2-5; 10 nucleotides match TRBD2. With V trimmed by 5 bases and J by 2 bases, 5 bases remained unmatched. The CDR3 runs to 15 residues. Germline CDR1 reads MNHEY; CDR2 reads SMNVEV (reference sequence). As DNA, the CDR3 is TGTGCCAGCAGTCTCCTAGCGGGGGCACAAGAGACCCAGTACTTC. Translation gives CASSLLAGAQETQYF.

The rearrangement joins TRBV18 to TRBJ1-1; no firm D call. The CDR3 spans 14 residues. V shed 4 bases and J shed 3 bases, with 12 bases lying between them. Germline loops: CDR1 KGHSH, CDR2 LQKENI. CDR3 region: CASSLLEWDTEAFF. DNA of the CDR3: TGTGCCAGCTCACTGCTTGAGTGGGACACTGAAGCTTTCTTT.

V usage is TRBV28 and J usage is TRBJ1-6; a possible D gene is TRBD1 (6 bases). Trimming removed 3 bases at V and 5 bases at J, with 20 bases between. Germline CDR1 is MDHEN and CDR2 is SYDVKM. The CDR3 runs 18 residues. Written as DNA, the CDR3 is TGTGCCAGCAGTTTCCCGCGGGGGACATTACCAAATAATTCACCCCTCCACTTT. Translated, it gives CASSFPRGTLPNNSPLHF. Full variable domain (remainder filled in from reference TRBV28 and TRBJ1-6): DVKVTQSSRYLVKRTGEKVFLECVQDMDHENMFWYRQDPGLGLRLIYFSYDVKMKEKGDIPEGYSVSREKKERFSLILESASTNQTSMYLCASSFPRGTLPNNSPLHFGNGTRLTVT.

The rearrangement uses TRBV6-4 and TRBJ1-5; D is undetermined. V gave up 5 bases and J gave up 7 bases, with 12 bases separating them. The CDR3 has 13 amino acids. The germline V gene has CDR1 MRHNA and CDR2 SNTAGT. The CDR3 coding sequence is TGTGCCAGCAGTCCTGAGTTGGACCAGCCCCAGCATTTT. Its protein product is CASSPELDQPQHF.

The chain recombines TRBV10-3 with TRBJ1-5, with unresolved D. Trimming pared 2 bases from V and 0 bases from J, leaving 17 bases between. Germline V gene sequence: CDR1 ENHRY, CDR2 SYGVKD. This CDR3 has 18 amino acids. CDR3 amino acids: CAISEAGPSKYSNQPQHF. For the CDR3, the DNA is TGTGCCATCAGTGAGGCAGGACCATCTAAATATAGCAATCAGCCCCAGCATTTT.

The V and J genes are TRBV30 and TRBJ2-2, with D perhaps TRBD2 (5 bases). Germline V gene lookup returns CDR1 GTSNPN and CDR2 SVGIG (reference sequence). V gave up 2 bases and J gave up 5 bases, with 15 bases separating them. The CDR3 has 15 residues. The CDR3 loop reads CAWSLGRADTGELFF. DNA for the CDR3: TGTGCCTGGAGTCTAGGGCGGGCCGATACCGGGGAGCTGTTTTTT.

The CDR3 region is CASSLVGGPNTEAFF. In nucleotides, the CDR3 is TGTGCCAGCAGTTTAGTCGGGGGCCCGAACACTGAAGCTTTCTTT. The rearrangement joins TRBV6-5 to TRBJ1-1; weak D call: TRBD1 (6 bases). With 4 bases removed from V and 1 base from J, the gap between germline ends came to 13 bases. The CDR3 contains 15 residues. Germline V CDR1 and CDR2: MNHEY, SVGAGI.

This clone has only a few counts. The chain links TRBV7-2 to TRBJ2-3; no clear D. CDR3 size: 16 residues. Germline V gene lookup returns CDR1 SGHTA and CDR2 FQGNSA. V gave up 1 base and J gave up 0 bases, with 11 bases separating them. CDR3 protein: CASSLGALPSTDTQYF. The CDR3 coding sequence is TGTGCCAGCAGCTTAGGGGCGTTACCTAGCACAGATACGCAGTATTTT.

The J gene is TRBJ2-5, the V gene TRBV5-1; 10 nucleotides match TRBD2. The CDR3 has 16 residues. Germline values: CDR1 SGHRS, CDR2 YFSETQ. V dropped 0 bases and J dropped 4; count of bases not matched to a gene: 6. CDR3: CASSLAAGLARETQYF. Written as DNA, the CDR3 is TGCGCCAGCAGCTTGGCAGCGGGACTAGCGAGAGAGACCCAGTACTTC. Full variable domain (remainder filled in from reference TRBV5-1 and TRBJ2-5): KAGVTQTPRYLIKTRGQQVTLSCSPISGHRSVSWYQQTPGQGLQFLFEYFSETQRNKGNFPGRFSGRQFSNSRSEMNVSTLELGDSALYLCASSLAAGLARETQYFGPGTRLLVL.